This TCR beta chain is drawn from a study of OX40 agonist ivuxolimab in advanced cancers. Study background: Patients with hepatocellular carcinoma, melanoma, renal cell or head and neck cancer made up the dose-escalation patients. Participants averaged around 60 years of age (range roughly 23 to 79) and were roughly 80% male.

The germline gives CDR1 SGHDT, CDR2 YYEEEE. This CDR3 region has 13 residues. Trimming took off 4 bases at V and 0 bases at J, with 7 bases between the two ends. Here immunoSEQ multiplex PCR was the method, and the copy in TCRdb shows in-frame clones only, minus some. The table includes 40,000 to 60,000 clones, about 81% detected once. The source of this sequence is an adult with an advanced solid tumor such as melanoma, head and neck, liver or kidney cancer. The chain joins TRBV5-6 to TRBJ1-1; no definite D call. The material sequenced was CD4+ or CD8+ T cells sorted from blood, taken in a trial of the OX40 agonist ivuxolimab. The CDR3 reads CASSLTVNTEAFF. DNA of the CDR3: TGTGCCAGCAGCCTAACAGTGAACACTGAAGCTTTCTTT. Full variable domain (rest looked up from reference TRBV5-6 and TRBJ1-1): DAGVTQSPTHLIKTRGQQVTLRCSPKSGHDTVSWYQQALGQGPQFIFQYYEEEERQRGNFPDRFSGHQFPNYSSELNVNALLLGDSALYLCASSLTVNTEAFFGQGTRLTVV.